This entry lists 9 T cell receptor beta chains sequenced from one sample in a study of cytomegalovirus exposure and HLA in healthy donors. Primers included in the PCR were 60 Vbeta and 13 Jbeta primers. Assay: immunoSEQ multiplex PCR; the TCRdb copy retains only in-frame clones and omits some. The top ten hold just under 3% of the sample, which has tens of thousands of clones, more than 65% seen once. What was sequenced was PBMCs. All receptors derive from a woman between 25 and 40 years old in good health and CMV-seronegative.

The V gene is TRBV19, the J gene TRBJ2-1; 7 bases are a match to TRBD2. Trimming cost V 6 bases and J 0 bases; bases outside gene matches: 5. The CDR3 has 15 amino acids. Germline CDR1 reads LNHDA; CDR2 reads SQIVND (reference sequence). The CDR3 here is CASRVGGSSYNEQFF. The CDR3 DNA reads as TGTGCCAGTAGGGTCGGGGGGAGCTCCTACAATGAGCAGTTCTTC. Variable domain in full (rest from reference TRBV19 and TRBJ2-1): DGGITQSPKYLFRKEGQNVTLSCEQNLNHDAMYWYRQDPGQGLRLIYYSQIVNDFQKGDIAEGYSVSREKKESFPLTVTSAQKNPTAFYLCASRVGGSSYNEQFFGPGTRLTVL.

V is TRBV7-8 and J is TRBJ1-1; D might be TRBD1 (5 bases). This CDR3 has 14 residues. Germline-derived CDR1 and CDR2 are SGHVS and FQNEAQ. V lost 1 base and J lost 2, with 8 bases in between. CDR3 sequence (DNA): TGTGCCAGCAGCTTAGGGGGCCGTAACACTGAAGCTTTCTTT. It specifies CASSLGGRNTEAFF.

The J gene is TRBJ2-1, the V gene TRBV29-1; TRBD1 matches 8 bases. Trimming took 6 bases from V and 3 from J; bases not matched to a gene: 7. The germline CDR1 and CDR2 sequences are SQVTM and ANQGSEA. This CDR3 region has 14 residues. In DNA, the CDR3 is TGCAGCGTCCCCGGACAGGGTAACTACAATGAGCAGTTCTTC. Its translation: CSVPGQGNYNEQFF.

The chain joins TRBV5-6 to TRBJ1-2, with a possible D match to TRBD1 (6 bases). Between the trimmed V and J ends, which lost 0 bases and 8 bases, there was a span of 11 bases. This CDR3 comprises 13 residues. CDR1 SGHDT and CDR2 YYEEEE come from the germline V gene. DNA of the CDR3: TGTGCCAGCAGCTTGGCCAGGGGAGAGGGCTACACCTTC. Translating gives CASSLARGEGYTF.

This chain uses TRBV30 with TRBJ1-1; 9 bases line up with TRBD1. There are 14 residues in the CDR3. Germline CDR1 is GTSNPN and CDR2 is SVGIG (reference sequence). Trimming cost V 2 bases and J 5 bases; bases outside gene matches: 6. For the CDR3, the DNA is TGTGCCTGGAGTCCGGACAGGGGTGGGACTGAAGCTTTCTTT. As protein: CAWSPDRGGTEAFF.

The rearrangement uses TRBV6-5 and TRBJ1-1, with 9 bases identical to TRBD1. Germline V gives CDR1 MNHEY, CDR2 SVGAGI. This CDR3 has 15 residues. The junction had 6 bases not matched to a gene; V was cut back by 6 bases and J by 1 base. The DNA of the CDR3 is TGTGCCAGCAGAACAGGGGGCGGAGGGAACACTGAAGCTTTCTTT. This encodes CASRTGGGGNTEAFF.

This clone was seen only once. The chain carries TRBV28 and TRBJ1-5; perhaps TRBD1 as D (6 bases). This CDR3 has 15 residues. Trimming removed 5 bases from V and 11 bases from J, with 22 bases in between. The germline gives CDR1 MDHEN, CDR2 SYDVKM. The CDR3 DNA reads TGTGCCAGCAGTCGGTTGCAGGGGCCGGTAGAGACCCAGCATTTT. It codes for CASSRLQGPVETQHF.

This clone was detected once. The rearrangement joins TRBV11-3 to TRBJ1-1; 7 bases align to TRBD1. The junction had 9 bases not matched to a gene; V was cut back by 5 bases and J by 0 bases. The germline CDR1 and CDR2 sequences are SGHNT and YENEEA. There are 16 residues in the CDR3. CDR3 sequence: CASSPRTGFMNTEAFF. DNA for the CDR3: TGTGCCAGCAGCCCTCGGACAGGCTTCATGAACACTGAAGCTTTCTTT.

The chain employs TRBV19 and TRBJ2-3; a possible D gene is TRBD2 (5 bases). The CDR3 length is 15 residues. The ends were cut back, 4 bases at V and 0 bases at J, with 11 bases in the middle. CDR1 is LNHDA and CDR2 is SQIVND in the germline V gene (reference sequence). This chain's CDR3 is CASSNSGSSTDTQYF. The CDR3 DNA is TGTGCCAGTAGTAACAGCGGCTCTAGCACAGATACGCAGTATTTT.